This TCR beta chain was sequenced during a study of shared clonotypes between healthy human individuals. General observations from the study: Compared with memory subsets, naive subsets generally had larger estimated richness.

In regard to this clone: Its antigen is undetermined.

Naive-designated CD8 cells lacked CD45RO, were positively enriched for CCR7, and omitted terminally differentiated effector memory CD45RA+ cells. Donors were healthy HIV-negative adults without recent acute infections or vaccinations. Clones were sequenced by immunoSEQ multiplex PCR, and TCRdb holds only the in-frame ones, with some missing. The sample records about 1,900,000 clones, about 95% being singletons. CDR3 size: 14 residues. J was trimmed by 5 bases and V by 6 bases; bases with no gene match: 8. Germline V lookup: CDR1 WNHNN, CDR2 SYGVQD (reference sequence). Sequencing used naive CD8+ T cells sorted from blood. The sequence came from a man younger than 30 in good health. The chain joins TRBV10-1 to TRBJ2-7; TRBD2 aligns across 9 bases. CDR3 in DNA: TGCGCCAGCAGCGGAGGGGCGGGGGGGAACGAGCAGTACTTC. Its translation: CASSGGAGGNEQYF.